This T cell receptor (beta chain) emerged from a study of blood T cell repertoires in COVID-19. Looking at the study overall: Researchers got acute and convalescent COVID-19 samples from the United States, Italy and Spain. From T cells, B-cell-depleted T cells, or PBMCs came the material, which was cDNA or gDNA.

Methods used by the authors: Estimated nucleated cell counts came from reference gene primer amplification. Profiled with immunoSEQ multiplex PCR; TCRdb holds only in-frame clones, not every one. Clone size and V and J calls were adopted from that table, with D and trimming inferred from the DNA. This repertoire shows 90,000 to 140,000 clones, 81% found once; its top ten account for less than 45%. The sequencing sample was made of peripheral blood. This TCR was sampled from a man older than 75 with acute or convalescent COVID-19.

CDR3 bases: TGTGCCAGCAGTTTCACGCGGCGGACTGAAGCTTTCTTT. Amino acid sequence: CASSFTRRTEAFF. The genes are TRBV6-5 and TRBJ1-1; no clear D. Per the germline V gene, CDR1 is MNHEY and CDR2 is SVGAGI. The CDR3 is 13 residues long. The V gene lost 4 bases and the J gene lost 5 bases, with 11 bases spanning the gap.